Below are 24 T cell receptor beta chains sequenced from a single sample in a study of identical twins. A single record per CDR3 protein comes from TCRdb applying MiXCR to the 5' RACE reads. The repertoire holds roughly 250,000 distinct CDR3 sequences, with about 7.3% as singletons. These same data were also listed under a study on yellow fever vaccine responses in identical twins.

The sample consisted of memory (CD45RO+) T cells sorted from blood. All receptors derive from a woman aged 18-29 years in good health.

The sample holds many counts of this clonotype. V usage is TRBV6-5 and J usage is TRBJ2-3; TRBD2 agrees at 15 bases. The CDR3 sequence is 16 residues long. CDR1 MNHEY and CDR2 SVGAGI come from the germline V gene. The J segment lost 4 bases and the V segment lost 2 bases, leaving 1 base of the junction unmatched. Here the CDR3 DNA reads TGTGCCAGCAGTTACGGACTAGCGGGAGGGCCAGATACGCAGTATTTT. Protein product: CASSYGLAGGPDTQYF.

This clonotype came up many times. The chain combines TRBV9 with TRBJ2-1; the match to TRBD2 covers 7 bases. J was trimmed by 0 bases and V by 3 bases; bases with no gene match: 9. Germline V lookup: CDR1 SGDLS, CDR2 YYNGEE. This CDR3 has 17 residues. The CDR3 loop reads CASSERLALSSYNEQFF. Here the CDR3 DNA reads TGTGCCAGCAGCGAGCGACTAGCCTTGAGCTCCTACAATGAGCAGTTCTTC.

This chain joins TRBV28 and TRBJ2-1; 7 bases are shared with TRBD2. The CDR3 spans 14 residues. V was pared by 6 bases and J by 12 bases, with 14 bases of the junction left unmatched. CDR1 is MDHEN and CDR2 is SYDVKM in the germline V gene. The CDR3 bases are TGTGCCAGCAGGACCACTAGCGCCCGCGGGGGGCAGTTCTTC. Protein: CASRTTSARGGQFF.

At least ten counts were recorded for this clonotype. This chain joins TRBV28 and TRBJ2-7; D gene ambiguous. The CDR3 covers 14 residues. CDR1 MDHEN and CDR2 SYDVKM come from the germline V gene. V dropped 7 bases and J dropped 0 bases, with 13 bases sitting between them. In DNA form, the CDR3 reads TGTGCCAGCAATCACGCCGACCGCTCCTACGAGCAGTACTTC. Protein sequence: CASNHADRSYEQYF.

This clonotype has a count of ten or more. The chain uses TRBV2 and TRBJ2-2; D unclear. The germline V gene encodes CDR1 SNHLY and CDR2 FYNNEI. Trimming stripped 6 bases from V and 0 bases from J, with 5 bases between. The length of the CDR3 is 13 residues. CDR3 nucleotides: TGTGCCAGCAGGGCCACGAACACCGGGGAGCTGTTTTTT. Its translation is CASRATNTGELFF.

The chain uses TRBV28 and TRBJ2-2; perhaps TRBD2 as D (7 bases). Germline V gene data show CDR1 as MDHEN and CDR2 as SYDVKM. V lost 5 bases and J 4 bases, leaving 17 bases between the germline ends. The CDR3 is 16 residues long. CDR3: CASSPHGGAVTGELFF. Written as DNA, the CDR3 is TGTGCCAGCAGTCCCCATGGGGGGGCGGTCACCGGGGAGCTGTTTTTT.

This clonotype was seen a few times. The chain is built from TRBV19 and TRBJ2-5; D remains unclear. Trimming shortened V by 0 bases and J by 5 bases, and 10 bases separated the two germline ends. There are 14 residues in the CDR3. Per the germline V gene, CDR1 is LNHDA and CDR2 is SQIVND (reference sequence). The CDR3 region has the DNA TGTGCCAGTAGTATAGAGGCTGCTACGGAGACCCAGTACTTC. This sequence encodes CASSIEAATETQYF. The variable domain in full, with the rest retrieved from reference TRBV19 and TRBJ2-5, is DGGITQSPKYLFRKEGQNVTLSCEQNLNHDAMYWYRQDPGQGLRLIYYSQIVNDFQKGDIAEGYSVSREKKESFPLTVTSAQKNPTAFYLCASSIEAATETQYFGPGTRLLVL.

Many counts were recorded for this clonotype. The chain carries TRBV10-3 and TRBJ2-7; D is tentatively TRBD1 or TRBD2 (7 bases each). CDR3 length equals 14 residues. With 6 bases removed from V and 6 bases from J, the gap between germline ends came to 18 bases. CDR1 is ENHRY and CDR2 is SYGVKD in the germline V gene. The DNA for the CDR3 is TGTGCCATCAGCCCAGGGGGGGTAGGTCGCGAGCAGTACGTC. Amino acids: CAISPGGVGREQYV.

The chain is built from TRBV28 and TRBJ2-1; D remains ambiguous. V lost 3 bases to trimming and J lost 10 bases, with 7 bases between them. Germline values: CDR1 MDHEN, CDR2 SYDVKM. This CDR3 contains 11 residues. The CDR3 here is CASSLYSEQFF. In DNA form, the CDR3 reads TGTGCCAGCAGTTTGTACAGCGAGCAGTTCTTC.

This clonotype was detected many times. This rearrangement joins TRBV3-1 to TRBJ1-5; D remains ambiguous. Trimming pared 2 bases from V and 6 bases from J, leaving 14 bases between. The CDR3 extends over 15 amino acids. Germline CDR1 is LGHDT and CDR2 is YNNKEL (reference sequence). DNA of the CDR3: TGTGCCAGCAGCCAATCCGGGGATCGGGGTCAGCCCCAGCATTTT. Translated, it gives CASSQSGDRGQPQHF.

This clonotype was recorded a few times. This rearrangement joins TRBV18 to TRBJ2-7; 7 bases align to TRBD2. Germline assignment: CDR1 KGHSH and CDR2 LQKENI. This CDR3 region has 13 residues. The J segment lost 10 bases and the V segment lost 4 bases, leaving 10 bases of the junction unmatched. This chain's CDR3 is CASSLVDAGDQYF. The CDR3 DNA follows: TGTGCCAGCTCACTCGTTGATGCGGGAGACCAGTACTTC. The full variable domain, in which reference TRBV18 and TRBJ2-7 provide the parts outside the CDR3, is NAGVMQNPRHLVRRRGQEARLRCSPMKGHSHVYWYRQLPEEGLKFMVYLQKENIIDESGMPKERFSAEFPKEGPSILRIQQVVRGDSAAYFCASSLVDAGDQYFGPGTRLTVT.

The table lists this clonotype with many counts. The chain links TRBV11-2 to TRBJ2-1; 9 bases fit TRBD1. Germline CDR1 reads SGHAT; CDR2 reads FQNNGV. V lost 1 base, J lost 6 bases, and 7 bases stayed unmatched. The CDR3 has 16 amino acids. The CDR3 DNA follows: TGTGCCAGCAGCTTAGCCCCACAGGGGGCTTTCAATGAGCAGTTCTTC. Translated, it gives CASSLAPQGAFNEQFF.

The chain is built from TRBV18 and TRBJ2-7; no reliable D call. The CDR3 length is 14 residues. Germline V gene sequence: CDR1 KGHSH, CDR2 LQKENI. V was cut by 3 bases and J by 4 bases, with 13 bases left in between. The CDR3 region is CASSPSPNRYEQYV. The CDR3, as DNA: TGTGCCAGCTCACCCTCCCCGAATAGGTACGAGCAGTACGTC.

This clonotype was seen a few times. The V call is TRBV6-1, the J call TRBJ2-3; the match to TRBD1 covers 8 bases. With 4 bases clipped from V and 3 bases from J, the junction kept 6 bases outside the gene matches. CDR1 is MNHNS, CDR2 SASEGT, per germline. The CDR3 covers 15 residues. The DNA for the CDR3 is TGTGCCAGCAGTGTAGAGGACAGGGAGACAGATACGCAGTATTTT. Translated: CASSVEDRETDTQYF.

This clonotype was seen only a few times. The CDR3 sequence is CASSQDTLNTEAFF. CDR3 nucleotides: TGTGCCAGCAGCCAAGATACCCTGAACACTGAAGCTTTCTTT. This rearrangement joins TRBV3-1 to TRBJ1-1, with D uncertain. Germline V gene data show CDR1 as LGHDT and CDR2 as YNNKEL (reference sequence). The CDR3 has 14 residues. Trimming removed 0 bases at V and 0 bases at J, with 5 bases between.

The V gene is TRBV5-1, the J gene TRBJ2-5; 9 bases are shared with TRBD1. The CDR3 length is 16 residues. The V segment lost 4 bases and the J segment 0 bases; nucleotides outside the gene matches: 7. The V gene's germline CDR1 is SGHRS and CDR2 YFSETQ. CDR3 sequence reads: CASSPGQGSYQETQYF. CDR3 coding DNA: TGCGCCAGCAGCCCGGGACAGGGTTCCTACCAAGAGACCCAGTACTTC.

This clonotype was counted ten times or more. The chain is built from TRBV29-1 and TRBJ2-3, with 11 bases lining up with TRBD2. After removal of 6 bases from V and 2 bases from J, the junction contained 4 bases not matched to a gene. Per the germline V gene, CDR1 is SQVTM and CDR2 is ANQGSEA. The CDR3 runs to 14 residues. The CDR3 reads CSVSTSGNTDTQYF. In DNA, the CDR3 is TGCAGCGTCTCGACTAGCGGGAACACAGATACGCAGTATTTT.

Many counts were recorded for this clonotype. The V and J genes are TRBV29-1 and TRBJ2-3; TRBD2 aligns across 15 bases. The CDR3 consists of 17 residues. The trim removed 8 bases at V and 2 bases at J, leaving 11 bases unmatched. CDR1 is SQVTM, CDR2 ANQGSEA, per germline. CDR3 sequence reads: CSYDSGTSGGNTDTQYF. CDR3 nucleotides: TGCAGCTATGATTCCGGGACTAGCGGGGGGAACACAGATACGCAGTATTTT.

This clonotype was seen many times. The chain is built from TRBV5-1 and TRBJ2-7, with D perhaps matching TRBD2 (6 bases). Germline-derived CDR1 and CDR2 are SGHRS and YFSETQ. The germline V and J ends were trimmed by 4 bases and 2 bases, with 13 bases remaining between them. CDR3 length: 14 amino acids. CDR3 in amino acids: CASSHGSGTYEQYF. The CDR3 DNA sequence: TGCGCCAGCAGCCACGGGAGCGGAACCTACGAGCAGTACTTC.

In this sample, this clonotype turned up many times. The V and J genes are TRBV10-3 and TRBJ2-1; D not resolved. This CDR3 has 16 residues. Germline V gene lookup returns CDR1 ENHRY and CDR2 SYGVKD. Trimming took 0 bases from V and 0 from J, leaving 9 bases between them. The CDR3 loop is CAISESSQISYNEQFF. Written as DNA, the CDR3 is TGTGCCATCAGTGAGTCGTCCCAAATCTCCTACAATGAGCAGTTCTTC.

This sequence joins TRBV28 and TRBJ2-3, with D perhaps assigned TRBD1 or TRBD2 (5 bases each). The ends were cut back, 6 bases at V and 7 bases at J, with 11 bases in the middle. The CDR3 is 12 amino acids. The germline V gene has CDR1 MDHEN and CDR2 SYDVKM. The CDR3 here is CASRRGRNTQYF. For the CDR3, the DNA is TGTGCCAGCAGACGGGGCCGGAATACGCAGTATTTT.

At least ten counts were recorded for this clonotype. The rearrangement joins TRBV7-9 to TRBJ2-7; possible D gene TRBD1, 6 bases. Germline V gene sequence: CDR1 SEHNR, CDR2 FQNEAQ (reference sequence). Between the trimmed V and J ends, which lost 5 bases and 3 bases, there was a span of 11 bases. The CDR3 is 13 residues long. CDR3 bases: TGTGCCAGCAGCCCACAGGGTCTCTACGAGCAGTACTTC. It encodes CASSPQGLYEQYF.

This clonotype came up many times. This rearrangement joins TRBV24-1 to TRBJ2-3; D assignment may be TRBD1 or TRBD2 (5 bases each). The CDR3 is 14 residues long. The germline V gene has CDR1 KGHDR and CDR2 SFDVKD. Trimming took off 6 bases at V and 0 bases at J, with 9 bases between the two ends. The CDR3 sequence is CATSWGGSTDTQYF. CDR3 DNA: TGTGCCACCAGTTGGGGCGGGAGCACAGATACGCAGTATTTT.

V gene TRBV5-5 combines with J gene TRBJ2-7, with TRBD2 identical over 10 bases. This CDR3 has 15 amino acids. Germline trimming cut 0 bases from V and 5 bases from J; bases unmatched to any gene: 5. CDR1 and CDR2 from the germline V gene are SGHKS and YYEKEE (reference sequence). In DNA form, the CDR3 reads TGTGCCAGCAGCTTGGAGCTAGCGGGAGTGAACGAGCAGTACTTC. Protein product: CASSLELAGVNEQYF.